The sequence of this T cell receptor (beta chain) was determined in a study of T cells after yellow fever vaccination. The CDR3 sequence is 15 residues long. Trimming took off 6 bases at V and 5 bases at J, with 23 bases between the two ends. Germline V lookup: CDR1 DFQATT, CDR2 SNEGSKA (reference sequence). TCRdb ran MiXCR on the 5' RACE reads and lists one entry per CDR3 protein. The sample consists of 300,000 to 400,000 distinct CDR3 sequences, roughly 6.2% of them appearing once. The sample in question was PBMCs, obtained 5 days after the yellow fever booster vaccination. The chain links TRBV20-1 to TRBJ2-7, with unresolved D. This TCR derives from a man aged 25-45 years who received the YFV17D yellow fever vaccine. CDR3 protein: CSASPTTRRADEQYF. As DNA, the CDR3 is TGCAGTGCCTCACCGACCACCCGACGTGCCGACGAGCAGTACTTC.